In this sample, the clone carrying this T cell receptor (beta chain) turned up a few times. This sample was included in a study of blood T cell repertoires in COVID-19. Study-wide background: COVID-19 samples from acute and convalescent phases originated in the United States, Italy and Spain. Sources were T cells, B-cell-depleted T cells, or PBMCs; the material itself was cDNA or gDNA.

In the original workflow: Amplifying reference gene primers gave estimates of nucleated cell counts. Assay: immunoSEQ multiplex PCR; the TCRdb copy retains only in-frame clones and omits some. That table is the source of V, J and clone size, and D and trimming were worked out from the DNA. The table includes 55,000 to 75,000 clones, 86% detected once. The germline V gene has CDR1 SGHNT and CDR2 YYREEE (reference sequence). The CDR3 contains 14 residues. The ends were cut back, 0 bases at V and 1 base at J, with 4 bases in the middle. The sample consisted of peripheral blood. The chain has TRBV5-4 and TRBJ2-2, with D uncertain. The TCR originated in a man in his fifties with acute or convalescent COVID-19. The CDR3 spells CASSLGRNTGELFF. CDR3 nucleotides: TGTGCCAGCAGCTTGGGCAGGAACACCGGGGAGCTGTTTTTT. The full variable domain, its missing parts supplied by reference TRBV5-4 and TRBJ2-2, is ETGVTQSPTHLIKTRGQQVTLRCSSQSGHNTVSWYQQALGQGPQFIFQYYREEENGRGNFPPRFSGLQFPNYSSELNVNALELDDSALYLCASSLGRNTGELFFGEGSRLTVL.